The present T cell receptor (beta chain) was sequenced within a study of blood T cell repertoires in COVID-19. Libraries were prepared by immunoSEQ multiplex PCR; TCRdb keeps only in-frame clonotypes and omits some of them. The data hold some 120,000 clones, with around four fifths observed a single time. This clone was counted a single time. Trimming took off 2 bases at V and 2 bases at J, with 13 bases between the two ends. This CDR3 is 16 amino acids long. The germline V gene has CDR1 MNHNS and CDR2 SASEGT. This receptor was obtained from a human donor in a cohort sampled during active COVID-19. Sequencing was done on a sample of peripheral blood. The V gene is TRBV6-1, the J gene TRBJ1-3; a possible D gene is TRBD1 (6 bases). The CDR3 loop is CASSEIWSGAGNTIYF. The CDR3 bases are TGTGCCAGCAGTGAAATTTGGTCAGGGGCTGGAAACACCATATATTTT.